The 7 T cell receptor beta chains below come from one sample, sequenced in a study of molecular identifiers for immune sequencing clone quantification. TCRdb fed the PCR reads into MiXCR, producing one record per CDR3 protein. The sample holds around 460,000 distinct CDR3 sequences, about 26% seen once. The sample comprised naive CD8+ T cells from blood, with Jurkat cell RNA spiked in. Subset specified: FACS-sorted CD8+CD4-CCR7+CD45RA+ naive T cells. The receptors come from a human donor in good health. Some libraries in this study had Jurkat cell RNA spiked in.

J is TRBJ1-2 and V is TRBV10-3; 7 nucleotides align to TRBD1. The CDR3 contains 13 residues. V lost 7 bases, J lost 3 bases, and 5 bases stayed unmatched. Germline values: CDR1 ENHRY, CDR2 SYGVKD. The CDR3 sequence is CAINFGTDYGYTF. The DNA of the CDR3 is TGTGCCATCAATTTCGGGACAGACTATGGCTACACCTTC.

Ten or more counts support this clonotype. The V gene is TRBV12-3 or TRBV12-4, the J gene TRBJ2-3; the match to TRBD2 covers 9 bases. V lost 7 bases to trimming and J lost 2 bases; unmatched junction nucleotides: 4. CDR3 length equals 14 residues. The CDR3 DNA follows: TGTGCCAGCAACCTAGCGGGGCACACAGATACGCAGTATTTT. This codes for CASNLAGHTDTQYF.

This clonotype was observed many times. V is TRBV5-1 and J is TRBJ2-6; TRBD2 matches at 7 bases. The CDR3 runs to 16 residues. Germline V gene sequence: CDR1 SGHRS, CDR2 YFSETQ. Losses at the gene ends were 4 bases for V and 2 bases for J; bases not matched to a gene: 6. DNA for the CDR3: TGCGCCAGCAGCCGGGAGGCCAGGGCTGGGGCCAACGTCCTGACTTTC. It is translated as CASSREARAGANVLTF.

This clonotype showed up many times. This chain uses TRBV23-1 with TRBJ2-5, with 8 bases lining up with TRBD2. TRBV23-1 carries the ORF label, with uncertain function. V was pared by 4 bases and J by 4 bases, with 2 bases of the junction left unmatched. The CDR3 totals 13 residues. The CDR3 reads CASSPGGAETQYF. The CDR3 DNA reads TGCGCCAGCAGTCCGGGGGGGGCAGAGACCCAGTACTTC.

The chain links TRBV30 to TRBJ2-3, with TRBD1 as a possible D gene (5 bases). The CDR3 loop spans 13 amino acids. Between the trimmed V and J ends, which lost 4 bases and 4 bases, there was a span of 12 bases. Germline-derived CDR1 and CDR2 are GTSNPN and SVGIG (reference sequence). The CDR3 nucleotides are TGTGCCTGGAATCAGGGAAACGCAGATACGCAGTATTTT. This gives the protein CAWNQGNADTQYF.

This clonotype was found many times. V is TRBV28 and J is TRBJ2-3; no definite D call. Germline CDR1 and CDR2: MDHEN and SYDVKM. V shed 5 bases and J shed 7 bases, with 10 bases lying between them. The CDR3 is made up of 12 amino acids. Here the CDR3 reads CASSPSTYTQYF. The CDR3 nucleotides are TGTGCCAGCAGTCCATCGACGTATACGCAGTATTTT.

The chain couples TRBV11-2 to TRBJ2-3; a weak D match, TRBD2 (6 bases). CDR1 and CDR2 (germline): SGHAT, FQNNGV. Trimming stripped 4 bases from V and 5 bases from J, with 13 bases between. CDR3 length: 14 residues. The CDR3 sequence is CASSSRLDRDTQYF. Here the CDR3 DNA reads TGTGCCAGCAGCTCCCGACTAGATAGAGATACGCAGTATTTT.